This T cell receptor beta chain is drawn from a study of post-analysis software for immune sequencing data. Germline V gene data show CDR1 as SEHNR and CDR2 as FQNEAQ (reference sequence). Trimming took 5 bases from V and 1 from J, leaving 13 bases between them. CDR3 length: 15 residues. Study conclusions and caveats: Five TRBV segments were more frequent in patients than controls; TRBV5-6, TRBV5-1 and TRBV20-1 belonged to this group.

For this clonotype: Its matching antigen is unknown.

TCR beta cDNA libraries included unique molecular identifiers. TCRdb called the PCR reads again in MiXCR, with one record for every CDR3 protein. The sample consists of 650,000 to 850,000 distinct CDR3 sequences, around 46% of them appearing once. This TCR was recovered from a girl between 5 and 17 years old with multiple sclerosis. The rearrangement uses TRBV7-9 and TRBJ2-3, with D possibly TRBD2 on 6 matching bases. Sequences were obtained from blood. For the CDR3, the DNA is TGTGCCAGCAGCGCCGGGCCGGGGGGCACAGATACGCAGTATTTT. This encodes CASSAGPGGTDTQYF.